These 2 T cell receptor beta chains were sequenced from one sample in a study of beta chain features in type 1 diabetes. These TCRs' antigens remain unknown. Sequencing targeted expressed TCRB transcripts, as all isolated RNA had been reverse transcribed. Sequenced by immunoSEQ multiplex PCR; TCRdb stores in-frame clones only, minus some. The sample includes fewer than 200,000 clones, about a tenth seen only once; the top ten take more than 0.4%. Study results and caveats: Type 1 diabetes patients showed a moderate but significant shortening of TCRB CDR3s in all four CD4+ subsets.

Sequencing was carried out using central memory CD4+ T cells from blood. Receptor source: a young man with type 1 diabetes.

This clone appeared a few times. The genes are TRBV7-8 and TRBJ2-6; D remains ambiguous. The CDR3 spans 16 residues. V lost 5 bases and J 0 bases, leaving 11 bases between the germline ends. Germline loops: CDR1 SGHVS, CDR2 FQNEAQ. This CDR3 reads CASSPPSSSGANVLTF. DNA for the CDR3: TGTGCCAGCAGCCCCCCCTCCAGCTCTGGGGCCAACGTCCTGACTTTC.

This chain uses TRBV30 with TRBJ2-1; 8 nucleotides align to TRBD2. The CDR3 spans 14 residues. The J segment lost 7 bases and the V segment lost 4 bases, leaving 9 bases of the junction unmatched. In germline, CDR1 is GTSNPN, CDR2 SVGIG (reference sequence). The CDR3 coding sequence is TGTGCCTGGAATAACGGGAGGGCCAGGAATGAGCAGTTCTTC. It is translated as CAWNNGRARNEQFF.